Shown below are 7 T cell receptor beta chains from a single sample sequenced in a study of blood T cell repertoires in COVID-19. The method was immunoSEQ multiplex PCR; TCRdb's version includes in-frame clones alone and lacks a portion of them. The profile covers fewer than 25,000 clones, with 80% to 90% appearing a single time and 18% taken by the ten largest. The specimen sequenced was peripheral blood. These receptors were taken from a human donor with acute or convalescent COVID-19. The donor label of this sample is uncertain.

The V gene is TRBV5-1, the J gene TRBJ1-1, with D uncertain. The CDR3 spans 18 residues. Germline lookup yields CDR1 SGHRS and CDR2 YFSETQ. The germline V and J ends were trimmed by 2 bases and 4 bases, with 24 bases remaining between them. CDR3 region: CASSFSGSLGSLATEAFF. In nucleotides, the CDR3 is TGCGCCAGCAGCTTTTCCGGGTCTCTCGGGAGCTTGGCCACTGAAGCTTTCTTT.

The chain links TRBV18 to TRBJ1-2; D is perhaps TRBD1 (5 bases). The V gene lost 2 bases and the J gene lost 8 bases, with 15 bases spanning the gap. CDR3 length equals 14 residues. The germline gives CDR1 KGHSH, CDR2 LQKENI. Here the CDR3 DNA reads TGTGCCAGCTCACCAAAAGGGGCCGATTCGGGCTACACCTTC. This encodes CASSPKGADSGYTF.

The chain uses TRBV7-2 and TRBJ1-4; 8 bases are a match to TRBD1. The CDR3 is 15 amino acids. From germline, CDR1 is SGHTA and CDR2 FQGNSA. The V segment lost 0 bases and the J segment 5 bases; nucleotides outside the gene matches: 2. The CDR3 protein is CASSLAWDRNEKLFF. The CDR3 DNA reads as TGTGCCAGCAGCTTAGCGTGGGACAGGAATGAAAAACTGTTTTTT.

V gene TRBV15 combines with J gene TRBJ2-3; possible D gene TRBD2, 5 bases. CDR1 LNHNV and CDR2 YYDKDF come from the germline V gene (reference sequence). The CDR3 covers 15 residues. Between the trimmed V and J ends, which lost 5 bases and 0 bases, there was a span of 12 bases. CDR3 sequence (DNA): TGTGCCACCAGCCCGGAGCGGATTAGCACAGATACGCAGTATTTT. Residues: CATSPERISTDTQYF.

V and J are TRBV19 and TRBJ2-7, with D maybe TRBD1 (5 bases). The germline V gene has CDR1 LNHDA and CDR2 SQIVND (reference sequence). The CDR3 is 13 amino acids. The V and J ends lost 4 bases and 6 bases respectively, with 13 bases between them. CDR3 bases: TGTGCCAGTAGTAGTGCAGGGTCCGGCGAGCAGTACTTC. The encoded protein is CASSSAGSGEQYF.

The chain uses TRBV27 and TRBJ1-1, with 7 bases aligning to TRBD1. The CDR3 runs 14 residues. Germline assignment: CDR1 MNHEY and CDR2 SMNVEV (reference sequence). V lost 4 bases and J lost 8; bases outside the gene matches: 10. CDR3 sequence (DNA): TGTGCCAGCAGTTCATCACGAATACAGGGGGAAGCTTTCTTT. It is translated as CASSSSRIQGEAFF.

The CDR3 is CAGGTTTSGRFTDTQYF. The CDR3 coding sequence is TGTGCCGGAGGTACTACGACTAGCGGGAGGTTTACAGATACGCAGTATTTT. The chain carries TRBV7-9 and TRBJ2-3, with 13 bases identical to TRBD2. Germline CDR1 SEHNR, CDR2 FQNEAQ (reference sequence). The V gene end was trimmed by 11 bases and the J gene end by 3 bases; junction bases not matched to a gene: 14. This CDR3 contains 17 residues.